This T cell receptor beta chain came from a study of long-term antiretroviral therapy in people with HIV. On this clone: The antigen is not known.

Study observations and caveats: In samples taken after ART, diversity increased but remained below transplant donor control levels.

Trimming took 6 bases from V and 6 from J, leaving 17 bases between them. The CDR3 is 15 amino acids. CDR1 is SNHLY, CDR2 FYNNEI, per germline. The immunoSEQ assay was v3.0, run at survey level. Each sample had sequencing targeting about 40,000-50,000 T-cell genomes. TCRdb's copy holds only in-frame clones and misses some; the assay was immunoSEQ multiplex PCR. The sample carries 25,000 or so clones, over 80% recorded once. This sample comprised unsorted PBMCs, obtained 0.8 years before starting antiretroviral therapy. This receptor was obtained from a man in his late teens or twenties with HIV. The chain recombines TRBV2 with TRBJ2-2; a possible D gene is TRBD2 (6 bases). The CDR3 bases are TGTGCCAGCAGCCAGCGCGGGACCCCGGCCGGGGAGCTGTTTTTT. Translating it yields CASSQRGTPAGELFF.